This T cell receptor (beta chain) was identified in a study of cytomegalovirus exposure and HLA in healthy donors. The study ran its PCR with 60 Vbeta and 13 Jbeta primers. The protocol was immunoSEQ multiplex PCR, while the TCRdb copy is restricted to in-frame clones and leaves out a portion. The sample has approximately 280,000 clones, roughly 89% seen once. Study-level results: A later look showed TCR association rates differing by HLA locus, highest for DRB1 and lowest for HLA-C.

Concerning this clone: Its antigen is as yet unknown.

This CDR3 comprises 15 residues. V was shortened by 6 bases and J by 0 bases, with 15 bases between the two germline ends. From germline, CDR1 is MNHEY and CDR2 SMNVEV (reference sequence). Sample: PBMCs. The source of this sequence is a man aged 35 to 55 in good health and CMV-seropositive. The chain has TRBV27 and TRBJ2-7; D is perhaps TRBD1 (5 bases). The CDR3 reads CASRAGNKLSYEQYF. CDR3 in DNA: TGTGCCAGCAGGGCAGGGAATAAACTCTCCTACGAGCAGTACTTC.